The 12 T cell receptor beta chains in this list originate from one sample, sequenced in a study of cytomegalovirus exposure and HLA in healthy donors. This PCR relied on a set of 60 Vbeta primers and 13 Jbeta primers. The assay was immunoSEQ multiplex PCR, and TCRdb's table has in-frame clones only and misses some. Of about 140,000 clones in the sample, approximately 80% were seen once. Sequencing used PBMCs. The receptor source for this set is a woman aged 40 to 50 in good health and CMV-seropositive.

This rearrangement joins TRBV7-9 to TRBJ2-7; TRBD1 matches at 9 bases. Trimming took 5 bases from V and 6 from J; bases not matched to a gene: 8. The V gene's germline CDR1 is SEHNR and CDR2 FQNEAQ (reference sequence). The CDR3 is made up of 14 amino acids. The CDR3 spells CASSRGQGVGEQYF. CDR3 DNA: TGTGCCAGCAGCCGGGGACAGGGTGTGGGCGAGCAGTACTTC.

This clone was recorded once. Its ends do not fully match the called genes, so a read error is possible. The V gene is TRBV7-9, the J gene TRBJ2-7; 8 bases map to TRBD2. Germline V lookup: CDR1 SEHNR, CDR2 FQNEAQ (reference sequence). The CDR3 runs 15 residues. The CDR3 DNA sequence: TGTTCCAGCAGCCCTCCCCGGACTAGCCGACCCGAGCAGTACTTC. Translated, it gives CSSSPPRTSRPEQYF.

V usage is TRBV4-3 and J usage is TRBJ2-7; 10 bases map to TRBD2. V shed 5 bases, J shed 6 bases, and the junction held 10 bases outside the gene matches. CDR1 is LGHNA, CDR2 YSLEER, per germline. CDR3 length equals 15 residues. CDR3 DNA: TGCGCCAGCAGCGACCGGACTAGCGGCGGCGCCGAGCAGTACTTC. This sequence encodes CASSDRTSGGAEQYF.

CDR3 residues: CASSQSRPYNSPLHF. The CDR3 DNA reads TGCGCCAGCAGTCAATCGAGGCCGTATAATTCACCCCTCCACTTT. The V call is TRBV23-1, the J call TRBJ1-6; no definite D call. TRBV23-1 is sorted into the ORF group, with uncertain function. V lost 0 bases and J lost 4, with 7 bases in between. The length of the CDR3 is 15 residues.

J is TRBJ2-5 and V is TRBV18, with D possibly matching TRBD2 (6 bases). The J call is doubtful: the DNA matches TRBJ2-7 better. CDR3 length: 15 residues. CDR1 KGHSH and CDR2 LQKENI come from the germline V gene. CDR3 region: CASSRGTVGSYEQYF. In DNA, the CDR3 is TGTGCCAGCTCACGAGGGACTGTGGGCTCCTACGAGCAGTACTTC.

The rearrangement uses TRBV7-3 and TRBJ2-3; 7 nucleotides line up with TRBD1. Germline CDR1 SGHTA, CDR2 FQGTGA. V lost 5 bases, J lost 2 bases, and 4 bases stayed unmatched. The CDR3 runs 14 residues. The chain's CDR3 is CASSHTGDTDTQYF. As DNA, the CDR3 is TGTGCCAGCAGCCACACAGGGGACACAGATACGCAGTATTTT.

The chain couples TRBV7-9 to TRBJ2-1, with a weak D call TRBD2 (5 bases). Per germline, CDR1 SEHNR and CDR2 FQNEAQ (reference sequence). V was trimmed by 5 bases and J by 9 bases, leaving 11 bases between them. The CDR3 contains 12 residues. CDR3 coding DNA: TGTGCCAGCAGCCCGGGGTCGGGTGAGCAGTTCTTC. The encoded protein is CASSPGSGEQFF.

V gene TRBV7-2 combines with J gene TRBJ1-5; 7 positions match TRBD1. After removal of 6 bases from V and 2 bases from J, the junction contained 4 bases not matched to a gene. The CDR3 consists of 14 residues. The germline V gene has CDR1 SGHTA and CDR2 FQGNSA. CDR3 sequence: CASSFDRGNQPQHF. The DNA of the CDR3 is TGTGCCAGCAGTTTTGACAGGGGCAATCAGCCCCAGCATTTT.

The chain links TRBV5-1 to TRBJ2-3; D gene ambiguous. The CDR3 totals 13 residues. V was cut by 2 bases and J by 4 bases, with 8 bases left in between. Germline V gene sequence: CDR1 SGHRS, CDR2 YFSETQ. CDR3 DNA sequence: TGCGCCAGCAGCTTTACCGCGGCAGATACGCAGTATTTT. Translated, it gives CASSFTAADTQYF.

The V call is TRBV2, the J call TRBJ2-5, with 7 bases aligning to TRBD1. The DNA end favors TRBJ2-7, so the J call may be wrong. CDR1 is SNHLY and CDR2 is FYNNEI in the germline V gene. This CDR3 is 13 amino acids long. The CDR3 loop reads CASSEGQLGEQYF. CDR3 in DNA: TGTGCCAGCAGTGAGGGACAGTTGGGCGAGCAGTACTTC.

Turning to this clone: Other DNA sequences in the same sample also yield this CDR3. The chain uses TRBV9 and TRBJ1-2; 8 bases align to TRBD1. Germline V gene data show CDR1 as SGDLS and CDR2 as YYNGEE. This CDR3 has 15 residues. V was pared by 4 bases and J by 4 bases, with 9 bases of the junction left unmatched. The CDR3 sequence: CASSPLIGQGYGYTF. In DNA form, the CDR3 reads TGTGCCAGCAGCCCCCTAATCGGACAGGGCTATGGCTACACCTTC.

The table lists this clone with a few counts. The CDR3 region has the DNA TGTGCCAGCTGGACAACAAACACCGGGGAGCTGTTTTTT. Translating it yields CASWTTNTGELFF. The V gene is TRBV28, the J gene TRBJ2-2; a weak D match, TRBD1 (5 bases). This CDR3 region has 13 residues. Trimming cost V 8 bases and J 2 bases, with 9 bases left between them. The germline gives CDR1 MDHEN, CDR2 SYDVKM. The variable domain in full, completed from reference TRBV28 and TRBJ2-2, reads DVKVTQSSRYLVKRTGEKVFLECVQDMDHENMFWYRQDPGLGLRLIYFSYDVKMKEKGDIPEGYSVSREKKERFSLILESASTNQTSMYLCASWTTNTGELFFGEGSRLTVL.